This T cell receptor (beta chain) was documented in a study of vaccination and CD4 T cells after COVID-19 (dated by TCRdb to the early 2020s). For the study in its entirety: Convalescent patients had a positive SARS-CoV-2 result on nasal swab PCR, and of these patients, some 10 had mild disease and one had severe disease. The convalescent cohort included six males and four females, with two Hispanic individuals, seven Caucasians, two Asians and one multiracial person. Two doses of either the Pfizer-BioNTech BNT162b2 vaccine (n=8) or the Moderna mRNA-1273 vaccine (n=2) were administered to participants. Post-COVID blood samples were collected from convalescent patients a median of roughly 100 days after diagnosis, with a range of roughly 30 to 161 days. Post-vaccine blood samples were collected a median of approximately 77 days after the second vaccine dose, ranging from about 14 to 241 days. Culture stimuli were overlapping spike peptide pools from SARS-CoV-2 and from the common cold coronaviruses HCoV-NL63, HCoV-OC43 and HCoV-229E. Control cultures used a CEFX viral epitope pool as positive control, an HIV-1 Nef peptide pool as negative control, or no peptide. The spike-specific CD4+ TCR repertoire was compared before and after mRNA vaccination in over nine COVID-19 convalescent patients and a handful of infection-naive healthy vaccine recipients.

What the authors observed across the whole study: Among convalescent patients, a median around 89% of the SARS-CoV-2-reactive clones seen after vaccination appeared only after vaccination, which suggests priming specific to the vaccine. Only a relatively small number of convalescent patients were included in the study, and early timepoints following natural infection were not analyzed. Although the median number of SARS-CoV-2-reactive clonotypes went up from some 23 after infection to 38 after vaccination, the increase was not significant. Of the vaccine-specific clones found in convalescent patients, nearly all (304 of 307) were mono-reactive for SARS-CoV-2 spike instead of being cross-reactive with common cold coronaviruses.

The sample's treatment or condition, from its label and the paper: roughly nine-day PBMC culture with coronavirus spike peptide pools or control peptides (ViraFEST assay). The ViraFEST assay, used in the study, expanded antigen-specific T cells with peptide pools and then identified the expanded clonotypes through TCR sequencing. The convalescent patients' positive SARS-CoV-2 PCR tests fell between March and December 2020, which was before the Alpha, Beta and Delta variants emerged in the United States. PBMCs were cultured at about 2 million per well in IMDM supplemented with roughly 5% human AB serum and about 9.6 IU/ml IL-2, with 9.5 to 10 ug/ml peptide pools added. On days 3 and 7, half of the culture medium was replaced with fresh IL-2-containing medium. CD4+ T cells were isolated after about nine days of culture through negative selection using the EasySep CD4+ T cell isolation kit. Ficoll-Paque Plus gradient centrifugation was used to isolate PBMCs from whole blood, and the isolated PBMCs were then either used fresh or cryopreserved at -140C. In general, triplicate wells were set up for every culture condition.

The protocol used for the library was PCR. DNA from cultured CD4+ T cells was subjected to TCR sequencing with the Oncomine TCR Beta short-read assay at the Johns Hopkins FTIC core. The QIAamp micro DNA kit was used to extract genomic DNA from the cultured CD4+ T cells. Oncomine TCR Beta libraries from cultured CD4+ T cells were pooled with unique dual indexes and sequenced on an Illumina iSeq 100. In the original analysis: Non-productive sequences were removed, and CDR3s that did not start with C, did not end with F or W, or were shorter than 7 amino acids were discarded. Antigen-specific clonotypes were identified with the MANAFEST web application by comparing peptide-stimulated wells with reference and other culture wells. Positive clones required FDR below 0.05, an odds ratio above 5, and productive frequency above 0.1% in at least two of three replicate wells. Clonotypes that were significantly expanded in both SARS-CoV-2 spike wells and at least one common cold coronavirus spike condition were defined as cross-reactive. Similarity between CDR3 sequences was evaluated in R version 3.6.1 using Levenshtein distances (stringdist) and unrooted phylogenetic trees (ape). TCRdb itself trimmed the public reads at Q25 with fastp, ran MiXCR and retained productive beta chains. Identical CDR3 protein sequences are pooled into one entry, listed with their most common genes and DNA. TCRdb, not the original authors, processed these V and J calls. This sample is represented by roughly 13,000 distinct CDR3 sequences; 24% of them were singletons. Together, the top ten hold 18% of the sample.

About this clonotype: The antigen this receptor binds is unknown. No much larger clone exists at a distance of one base, and base qualities are not known.

Based on the germline V gene, the CDR1 and CDR2 sequences are SGHDN and FVKESK. Trimming leaves V shorter by 3 bases and J shorter by 4 bases, with the junction holding 5 bases beyond the gene matches. Taken from cysteine to phenylalanine, the CDR3 has 14 residues. The sequence is cut down to CDR3 DNA, 42 bases in frame from base 1. This sequence uses TRBV14 and TRBJ1-2, with TRBD1 matching 7 junction bases. This sequence was found in a human donor who had recovered from COVID-19. The input for sequencing was CD4+ T cells from blood, cultured in vitro, taken after SARS-CoV-2 vaccination. At the DNA level, the sequence is TGTGCCAGCAGCCACTCCGGGACAGTCTATGGCTACACCTTC. It translates to CASSHSGTVYGYTF.